This is a list of T cell receptor beta chains from one sample in a study of long-term antiretroviral therapy in people with HIV. The method was immunoSEQ multiplex PCR; TCRdb's version includes in-frame clones alone and lacks a portion of them. Here the sample spans approximately 35,000 clones, roughly 97% being singletons. Material: unsorted PBMCs, obtained 6.9 years after starting antiretroviral therapy. Receptors were obtained from a man under 40 with HIV. Both conserved end residues are part of each CDR3. Each record gives: J gene, D gene, V gene, CDR3 DNA, CDR3 protein. D genes are given only for firm matches.

J gene: TRBJ2-7; D gene: TRBD1; V gene: TRBV4-2; CDR3 DNA: TGTGCCAGCAGCCAAGATCCCGTGACAGGGTCCTACGAGCAGTACTTC; CDR3 protein: CASSQDPVTGSYEQYF
J gene: TRBJ2-7; D gene: -; V gene: TRBV2; CDR3 DNA: TGTGCCAGCATCAAGGAAAAAGGCGGCGAGCAGTACTTC; CDR3 protein: CASIKEKGGEQYF
J gene: TRBJ1-4; D gene: TRBD1; V gene: TRBV19; CDR3 DNA: TGTGCCAGTAGTATTTCAGGGGGCGAGAATGAAAAACTGTTTTTT; CDR3 protein: CASSISGGENEKLFF
J gene: TRBJ2-5; D gene: -; V gene: TRBV18; CDR3 DNA: TGTGCCAGCTCTTCCCCGGACTTACAAGAGACCCAGTACTTC; CDR3 protein: CASSSPDLQETQYF
J gene: TRBJ2-1; D gene: -; V gene: TRBV7-6; CDR3 DNA: TGTGCCAGCAGTTGGGGGCCAGGAGGAAATGAGCAGTTCTTC; CDR3 protein: CASSWGPGGNEQFF
J gene: TRBJ2-5; D gene: TRBD2; V gene: TRBV7-9; CDR3 DNA: TGTGCCAGCAGTTACTCTAGCGGGGGGGATCGGGCCCAGTACTTC; CDR3 protein: CASSYSSGGDRAQYF
J gene: TRBJ1-2; D gene: -; V gene: TRBV6-6; CDR3 DNA: TGTGCCAGCAGTTACTCCCGCAGCTCTTATGGCTACACCTTC; CDR3 protein: CASSYSRSSYGYTF
J gene: TRBJ2-3; D gene: TRBD2; V gene: TRBV19; CDR3 DNA: TGTGCCAGAAAGGGAGGGCAGACCACAGATACGCAGTATTTT; CDR3 protein: CARKGGQTTDTQYF
J gene: TRBJ2-7; D gene: -; V gene: TRBV7-9; CDR3 DNA: TGTGCCAGCAGCCCTACCTGGCACGAGCAGTACTTC; CDR3 protein: CASSPTWHEQYF
J gene: TRBJ2-3; D gene: TRBD2; V gene: TRBV27; CDR3 DNA: TGTGCCAGCAGTTCCTATGGACTAGCGGATTCAGATACGCAGTATTTT; CDR3 protein: CASSSYGLADSDTQYF
J gene: TRBJ1-5; D gene: -; V gene: TRBV7-3; CDR3 DNA: TGTGCCAGCGGTATGGGAGACGGTCAGCCCCAGCATTTT; CDR3 protein: CASGMGDGQPQHF
J gene: TRBJ1-6; D gene: TRBD1; V gene: TRBV19; CDR3 DNA: TGTGCCAGTAGGAGAGGACAGGGTCCGGATTCACCCCTCCACTTT; CDR3 protein: CASRRGQGPDSPLHF
J gene: TRBJ2-7; D gene: -; V gene: TRBV4-3; CDR3 DNA: TGCGCCAGCAGCCAAGAACAGGCCACCTACGAGCAGTACTTC; CDR3 protein: CASSQEQATYEQYF